What follows are 6 T cell receptor beta chains derived from one specimen sequenced in a study of T cells in Graves' hyperthyroidism and ophthalmopathy (dated by TCRdb to between 2019 and 2020). Preparation of the library involved multiplex PCR. The sequencing machine was an Illumina HiSeq 2000. The TCR beta CDR3 regions were amplified from the RNA transcripts. A first-round RT-PCR of the TCR CDR3 used the HTBI primer set with the Qiagen OneStep RT-PCR kit. Using fastp at Q25 and MiXCR, TCRdb reprocessed the public reads and kept productive beta chains. Each entry is one CDR3 protein sequence, shown with its most common DNA and genes. This sample has about 600,000 distinct CDR3 sequences in its table, and 16% of those were observed once. Of the sample, less than 3.5% is held by the ten largest clones. The sample consisted of blood. The receptors here all came from a woman aged 40 to 49 with Graves' ophthalmopathy.

V is TRBV19 and J is TRBJ1-6; D unresolved. CDR1 LNHDA and CDR2 SQIVND come from the germline V gene (reference sequence). Trimming left V 3 bases short and J 8 bases short, with 8 bases between. The CDR3 runs 13 residues. CDR3 coding DNA: TGTGCCAGTAGTATCTCCATGGATTCACCCCTCCACTTT. It yields the protein CASSISMDSPLHF.

This clonotype turned up a few times. The chain has TRBV6-1 and TRBJ1-5; D is unclear. The CDR3 totals 15 residues. Trimming removed 8 bases at V and 9 bases at J, with 23 bases between. The V gene's germline CDR1 is MNHNS and CDR2 SASEGT. The CDR3 DNA sequence: TGTGCCAGCGCAACAGAAAGGTTCGACCTCGGGCCCCAGCATTTT. Residues: CASATERFDLGPQHF.

This clonotype occurred many times. This chain uses TRBV3-1 with TRBJ2-7; TRBD2 aligns across 8 bases. Trimming removed 10 bases from V and 6 bases from J; junction bases left unmatched: 11. CDR3 size: 13 residues. From germline, CDR1 is LGHDT and CDR2 YNNKEL (reference sequence). CDR3 DNA: TGTGCCACCAGGAGCGGGAGTATGTCCGAGCAGTACTTC. This sequence encodes CATRSGSMSEQYF.

The table lists this clonotype with many counts. The genes are TRBV7-3 and TRBJ2-1, with a tentative D call TRBD2 (5 bases). The V and J ends lost 2 bases and 4 bases respectively, with 9 bases between them. This CDR3 has 14 residues. Germline V CDR1 and CDR2: SGHTA, FQGTGA. The CDR3 DNA reads as TGTGCCAGCAGCTTAGACCGGGGATACAATGAGCAGTTCTTC. Residues: CASSLDRGYNEQFF. Full variable domain (rest looked up from reference TRBV7-3 and TRBJ2-1): GAGVSQTPSNKVTEKGKYVELRCDPISGHTALYWYRQSLGQGPEFLIYFQGTGAADDSGLPNDRFFAVRPEGSVSTLKIQRTERGDSAVYLCASSLDRGYNEQFFGPGTRLTVL.

This clonotype has at least ten counts. The chain combines TRBV30 with TRBJ1-2; D is perhaps TRBD1 (6 bases). Germline V CDR1 and CDR2: GTSNPN, SVGIG (reference sequence). Trimming took 3 bases from V and 4 from J, leaving 15 bases between them. The CDR3 consists of 14 residues. In nucleotides, the CDR3 is TGTGCCTGGAGCGAACCTGGACAGCCCTATGGCTACACCTTC. It specifies CAWSEPGQPYGYTF.

This clonotype was counted ten times or more. The rearrangement links TRBV7-8 to TRBJ2-5; D remains ambiguous. Per the germline V gene, CDR1 is SGHVS and CDR2 is FQNEAQ. The CDR3 consists of 14 residues. Between the trimmed V and J ends, which lost 5 bases and 2 bases, there was a span of 12 bases. DNA of the CDR3: TGTGCCAGCAGCCCGACGCGGAGACAAGAGACCCAGTACTTC. As protein: CASSPTRRQETQYF. The full variable domain, with the rest looked up from reference TRBV7-8 and TRBJ2-5, is GAGVSQSPRYKVAKRGQDVALRCDPISGHVSLFWYQQALGQGPEFLTYFQNEAQLDKSGLPSDRFFAERPEGSVSTLKIQRTQQEDSAVYLCASSPTRRQETQYFGPGTRLLVL.